The entry below describes one TCR beta chain. This CDR3 comprises 14 residues. Unmatched junction bases numbered 6, after V lost 5 bases and J lost 2 bases. Germline CDR1 and CDR2: SGHNT and YYREEE (reference sequence). The sample is drawn from a study of blood T cell repertoires in COVID-19. Across the whole study: The samples span acute and convalescent COVID-19 from the United States, Italy and Spain.

Assay: immunoSEQ multiplex PCR; the TCRdb copy retains only in-frame clones and omits some. Of around 200,000 clones listed, 87% are singletons. This TCR was sampled from a man aged 40-49 years with active or convalescent COVID-19. The chain links TRBV5-4 to TRBJ1-2; the match to TRBD1 covers 7 bases. Sample: peripheral blood. CDR3 residues: CASRRDSLNYGYTF. As DNA, the CDR3 is TGTGCCAGCAGGCGGGACAGCTTAAACTATGGCTACACCTTC.